These 3 T cell receptor beta chains originate from one sample sequenced in a study of blood T cell repertoires in COVID-19. Clones were read by immunoSEQ multiplex PCR, and TCRdb kept only the in-frame ones, dropping some. The table lists 110,000 to 150,000 clones, 81% of them singletons. Sequencing was performed on peripheral blood. These receptors came from a human donor in a cohort sampled during active COVID-19.

This clone was counted between two and nine times. The V call is TRBV7-2, the J call TRBJ2-7; D is perhaps TRBD2 (5 bases). Germline CDR1 reads SGHTA; CDR2 reads FQGNSA. This CDR3 region has 14 residues. Between the trimmed V and J ends, which lost 5 bases and 0 bases, there was a span of 11 bases. This CDR3 is CASSPGSYSYEQYF. The CDR3 nucleotides are TGTGCCAGCAGCCCGGGATCCTACTCCTACGAGCAGTACTTC.

The genes are TRBV28 and TRBJ1-4; D call uncertain. The CDR3 covers 12 residues. V lost 2 bases and J lost 8, with 6 bases in between. CDR1 is MDHEN, CDR2 SYDVKM, per germline. Written as DNA, the CDR3 is TGTGCCAGCAGTTTAAGCGGGGAAAAACTGTTTTTT. This translates into CASSLSGEKLFF.

The rearrangement joins TRBV19 to TRBJ1-6, with 9 bases aligning to TRBD1. J gave up 4 bases and V 7 bases, and 8 bases lay outside the gene matches. The germline V gene encodes CDR1 LNHDA and CDR2 SQIVND (reference sequence). This CDR3 comprises 16 residues. CDR3 residues: CASMRFGTGYNSPLHF. CDR3 nucleotides: TGTGCCAGTATGAGGTTCGGGACAGGGTATAATTCACCCCTCCACTTT.